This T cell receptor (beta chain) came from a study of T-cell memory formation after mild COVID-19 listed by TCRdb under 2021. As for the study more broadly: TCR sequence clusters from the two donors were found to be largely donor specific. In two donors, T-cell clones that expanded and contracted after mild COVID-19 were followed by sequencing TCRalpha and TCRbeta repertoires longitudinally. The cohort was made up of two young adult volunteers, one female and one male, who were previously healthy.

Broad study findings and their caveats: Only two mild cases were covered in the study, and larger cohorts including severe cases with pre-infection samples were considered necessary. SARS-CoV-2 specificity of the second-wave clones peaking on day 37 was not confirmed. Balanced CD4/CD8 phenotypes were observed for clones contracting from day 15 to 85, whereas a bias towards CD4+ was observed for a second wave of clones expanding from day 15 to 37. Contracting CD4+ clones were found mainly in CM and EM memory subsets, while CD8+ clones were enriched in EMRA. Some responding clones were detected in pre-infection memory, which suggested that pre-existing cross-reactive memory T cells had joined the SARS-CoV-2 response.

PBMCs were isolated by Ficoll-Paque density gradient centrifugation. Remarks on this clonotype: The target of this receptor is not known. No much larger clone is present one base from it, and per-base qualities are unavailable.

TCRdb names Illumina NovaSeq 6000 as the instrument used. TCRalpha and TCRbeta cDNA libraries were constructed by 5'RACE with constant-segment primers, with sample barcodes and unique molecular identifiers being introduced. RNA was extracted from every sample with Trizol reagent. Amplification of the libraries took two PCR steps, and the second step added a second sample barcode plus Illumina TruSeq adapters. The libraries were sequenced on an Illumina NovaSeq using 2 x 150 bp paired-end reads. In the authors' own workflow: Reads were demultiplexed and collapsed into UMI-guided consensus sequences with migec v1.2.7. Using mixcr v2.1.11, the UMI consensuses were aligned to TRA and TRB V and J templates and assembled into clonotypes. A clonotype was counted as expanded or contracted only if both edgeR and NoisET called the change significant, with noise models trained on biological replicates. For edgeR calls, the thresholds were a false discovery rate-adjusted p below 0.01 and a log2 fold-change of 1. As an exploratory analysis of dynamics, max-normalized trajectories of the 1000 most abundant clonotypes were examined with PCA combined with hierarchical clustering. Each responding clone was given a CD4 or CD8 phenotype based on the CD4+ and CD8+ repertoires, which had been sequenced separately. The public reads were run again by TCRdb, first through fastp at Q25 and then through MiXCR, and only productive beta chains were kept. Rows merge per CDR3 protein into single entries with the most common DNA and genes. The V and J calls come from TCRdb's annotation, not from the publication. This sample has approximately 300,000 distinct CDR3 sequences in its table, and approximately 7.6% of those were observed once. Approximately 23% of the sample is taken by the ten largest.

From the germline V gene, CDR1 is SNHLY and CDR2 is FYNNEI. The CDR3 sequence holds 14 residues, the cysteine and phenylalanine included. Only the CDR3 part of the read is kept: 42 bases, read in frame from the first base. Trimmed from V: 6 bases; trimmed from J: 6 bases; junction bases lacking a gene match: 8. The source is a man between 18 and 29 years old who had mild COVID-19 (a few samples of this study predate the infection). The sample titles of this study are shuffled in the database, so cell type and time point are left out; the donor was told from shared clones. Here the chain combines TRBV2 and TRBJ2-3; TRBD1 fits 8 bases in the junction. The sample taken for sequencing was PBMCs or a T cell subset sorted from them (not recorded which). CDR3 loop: CASSPGGLADTQYF. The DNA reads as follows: TGTGCCAGCAGCCCAGGGGGCTTAGCGGATACGCAGTATTTT.